The clone carrying this TCR beta chain was picked up a small number of times. A 3' RACE protocol on RNA, with unique molecular identifiers, produced the TCR library. One entry per CDR3 protein results from TCRdb running MiXCR on the 3' RACE reads. The top ten clones hold about 1.1% of a sample with approximately 96,000 distinct CDR3 sequences, about 6.3% of them seen once. As to treatment: PENTA 11 planned treatment interruption arm or continuous ART arm. This sample stems from a study of HIV-infected children after antiretroviral therapy interruption. Study at large: EBV and CMV exposure was recorded in most children. For the interruption arm, samples span week 0 through about 3 years after study end.

Germline V gene data show CDR1 as SGHTA and CDR2 as FQGNSA. The CDR3 sequence is 12 residues long. Trimming took off 0 bases at V and 5 bases at J, with 3 bases between the two ends. The chain couples TRBV7-2 to TRBJ2-3; no firm D call. The sample in question was CD45RA+ CD4+ T cells from PBMCs, pooled from several time points, obtained from a donor given antiretroviral therapy, either interrupted or continuous. Subset: naive CD4+ CD45RA+ CD45RO- T cells. The clonotype originates from a pool of human donors with HIV. CDR3 nucleotides: TGTGCCAGCAGCTTAGCTCAAGATACGCAGTATTTT. Protein sequence: CASSLAQDTQYF.